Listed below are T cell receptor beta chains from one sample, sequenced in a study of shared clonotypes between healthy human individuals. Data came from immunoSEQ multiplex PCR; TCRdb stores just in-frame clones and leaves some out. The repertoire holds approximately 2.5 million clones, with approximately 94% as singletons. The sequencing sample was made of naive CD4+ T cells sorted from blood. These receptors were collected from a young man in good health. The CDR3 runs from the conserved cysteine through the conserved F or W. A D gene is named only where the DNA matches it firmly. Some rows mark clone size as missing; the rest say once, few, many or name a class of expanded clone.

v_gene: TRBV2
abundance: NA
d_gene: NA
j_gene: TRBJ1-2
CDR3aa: CASSYGGVPRGYGYTF
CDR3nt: TGTGCCAGCAGTTATGGAGGAGTCCCGCGTGGGTATGGCTACACCTTC

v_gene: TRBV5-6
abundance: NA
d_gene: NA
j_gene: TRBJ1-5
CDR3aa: CASSLNPLKSNQPQHF
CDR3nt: TGTGCCAGCAGCTTGAACCCATTGAAGAGCAATCAGCCCCAGCATTTT

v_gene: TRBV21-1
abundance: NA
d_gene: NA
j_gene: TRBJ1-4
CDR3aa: CASSPPQQNEKLFF
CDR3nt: TGTGCCAGCAGCCCCCCCCAGCAAAATGAAAAACTGTTTTTT

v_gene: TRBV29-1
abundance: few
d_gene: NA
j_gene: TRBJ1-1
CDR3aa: CSVGLGGLNTEAFF
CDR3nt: TGCAGCGTTGGGCTGGGAGGCCTGAACACTGAAGCTTTCTTT

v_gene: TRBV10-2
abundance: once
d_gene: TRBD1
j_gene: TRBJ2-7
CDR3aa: CASSEGFGDRPYEQYF
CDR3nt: TGCGCCAGCAGTGAAGGATTCGGGGACAGACCCTACGAGCAGTACTTC

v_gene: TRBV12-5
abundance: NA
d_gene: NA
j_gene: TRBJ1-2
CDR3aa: CASAADGYGYTF
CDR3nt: TGTGCTAGTGCCGCCGACGGGTATGGCTACACCTTC

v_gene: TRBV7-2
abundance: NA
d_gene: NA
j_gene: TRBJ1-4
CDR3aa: CASSLWVGVEEKLFF
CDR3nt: TGTGCCAGCAGCTTATGGGTAGGGGTCGAAGAAAAACTGTTTTTT

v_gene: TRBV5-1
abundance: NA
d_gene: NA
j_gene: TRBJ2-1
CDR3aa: CASSRGDKYNEQFF
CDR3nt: TGCGCCAGCAGCAGGGGGGACAAGTACAATGAGCAGTTCTTC

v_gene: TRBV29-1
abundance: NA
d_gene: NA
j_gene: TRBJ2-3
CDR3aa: CSAPEANGPQYF
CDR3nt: TGCAGCGCTCCTGAAGCAAACGGACCTCAGTATTTT

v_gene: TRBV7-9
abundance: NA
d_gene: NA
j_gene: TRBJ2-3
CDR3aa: CASSYRDHQYF
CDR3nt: TGTGCCAGCAGCTACAGGGACCACCAGTATTTT

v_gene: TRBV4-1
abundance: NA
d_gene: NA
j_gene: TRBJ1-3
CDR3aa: CASSQGLSGNTIYF
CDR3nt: TGCGCCAGCAGCCAAGGATTGTCCGGAAACACCATATATTTT

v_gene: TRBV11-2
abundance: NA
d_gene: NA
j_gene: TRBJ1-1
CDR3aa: CASSLLGDTEAFF
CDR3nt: TGTGCCAGCAGCTTACTAGGGGACACTGAAGCTTTCTTT

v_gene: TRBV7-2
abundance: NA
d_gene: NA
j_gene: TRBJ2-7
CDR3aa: CASSLSGQLGNEQYF
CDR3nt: TGTGCCAGCAGCTTATCGGGACAACTTGGTAACGAGCAGTACTTC

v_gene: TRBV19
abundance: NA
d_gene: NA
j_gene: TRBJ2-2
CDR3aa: CASKENTGELFF
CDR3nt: TGTGCCAGTAAGGAGAACACCGGGGAGCTGTTTTTT

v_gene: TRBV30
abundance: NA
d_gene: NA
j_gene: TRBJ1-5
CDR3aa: CAWSLAGSSNQPQHF
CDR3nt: TGTGCCTGGAGTTTGGCGGGTTCTAGCAATCAGCCCCAGCATTTT

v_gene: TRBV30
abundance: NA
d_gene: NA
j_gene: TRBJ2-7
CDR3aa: CAWSVRVYEQYF
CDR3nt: TGTGCCTGGAGTGTACGGGTGTACGAGCAGTACTTC

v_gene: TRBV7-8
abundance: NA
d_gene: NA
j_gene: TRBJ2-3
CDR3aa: CASTVTNSTDTQYF
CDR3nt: TGTGCCAGCACCGTCACCAACAGCACAGATACGCAGTATTTT

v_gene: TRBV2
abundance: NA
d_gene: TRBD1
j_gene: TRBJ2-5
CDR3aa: CASSLTTGVGLETQYF
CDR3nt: TGTGCCAGCAGTCTAACAACAGGGGTCGGGTTGGAGACCCAGTACTTC

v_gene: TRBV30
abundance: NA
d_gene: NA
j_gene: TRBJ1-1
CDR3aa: CAWTGATNTEAFF
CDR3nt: TGTGCCTGGACCGGGGCGACGAACACTGAAGCTTTCTTT

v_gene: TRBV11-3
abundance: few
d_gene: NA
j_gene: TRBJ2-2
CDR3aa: CASSFENTGELFF
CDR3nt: TGTGCCAGCAGCTTCGAGAACACCGGGGAGCTGTTTTTT

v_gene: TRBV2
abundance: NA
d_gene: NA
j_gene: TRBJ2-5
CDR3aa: CASRRFTQETQYF
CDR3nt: TGTGCCAGCAGGAGGTTTACCCAAGAGACCCAGTACTTC

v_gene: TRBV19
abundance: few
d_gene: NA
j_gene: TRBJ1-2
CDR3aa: CASRGDGYTF
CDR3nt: TGTGCCAGTAGAGGGGATGGCTACACCTTC

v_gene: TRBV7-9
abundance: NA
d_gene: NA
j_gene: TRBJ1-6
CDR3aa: CASSLDRVSGNSPLHF
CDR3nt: TGTGCCAGCAGCTTAGACAGGGTGTCTGGGAATTCACCCCTCCACTTT

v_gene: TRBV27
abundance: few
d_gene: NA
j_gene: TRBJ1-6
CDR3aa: CASSLTLNSPLHF
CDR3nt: TGTGCCAGCAGTTTAACGCTTAATTCACCCCTCCACTTT

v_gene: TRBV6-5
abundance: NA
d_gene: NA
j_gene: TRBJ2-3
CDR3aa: CASSRGRGTDTQYF
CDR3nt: TGTGCCAGCAGCCGGGGAAGGGGCACAGATACGCAGTATTTT

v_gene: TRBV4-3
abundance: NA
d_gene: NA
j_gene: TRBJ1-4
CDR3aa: CASSQDRGATNEKLFF
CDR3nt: TGCGCCAGCAGCCAAGATAGGGGCGCAACTAATGAAAAACTGTTTTTT

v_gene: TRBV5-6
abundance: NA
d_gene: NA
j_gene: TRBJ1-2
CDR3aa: CASSLVADYGYTF
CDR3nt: TGTGCCAGCAGCTTGGTGGCTGATTATGGCTACACCTTC

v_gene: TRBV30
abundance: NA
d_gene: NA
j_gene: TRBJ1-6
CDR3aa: CAWTYDSGTVNSPLHF
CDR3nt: TGTGCCTGGACCTACGATTCTGGGACGGTGAATTCACCCCTCCACTTT

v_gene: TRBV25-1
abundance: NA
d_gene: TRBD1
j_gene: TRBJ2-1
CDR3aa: CASSPPGQGFNEQFF
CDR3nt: TGTGCCAGCAGCCCTCCGGGACAGGGGTTCAATGAGCAGTTCTTC